These 26 T cell receptor beta chains share one sample of origin, sequenced in a study of OX40 agonist ivuxolimab in advanced cancers. The data were produced by immunoSEQ multiplex PCR, yet TCRdb's version contains in-frame clones alone and is incomplete. This table has 50,000 to 70,000 clones, 80% to 90% appearing once. Here the sequenced sample was CD4+ or CD8+ T cells sorted from blood, taken in a trial of the OX40 agonist ivuxolimab. The source is an adult with an advanced solid tumor such as melanoma, head and neck, liver or kidney cancer.

Details on this clone: Additional DNA sequences in this sample encode the identical CDR3. The J gene is TRBJ1-5, the V gene TRBV19; no firm D call. The germline V and J ends were trimmed by 7 bases and 6 bases, with 16 bases remaining between them. The CDR3 totals 14 residues. Per the germline V gene, CDR1 is LNHDA and CDR2 is SQIVND (reference sequence). The CDR3 loop reads CASMAGGKGQPQHF. The CDR3 DNA sequence: TGTGCCAGTATGGCAGGAGGGAAAGGTCAGCCCCAGCATTTT.

This chain links TRBV6-5 with TRBJ1-2; no clear D. CDR1 is MNHEY and CDR2 is SVGAGI in the germline V gene. V was clipped by 2 bases and J by 4 bases, with 14 bases between them. The CDR3 is made up of 15 amino acids. CDR3 amino acids: CASSYDGVSSYGYTF. As DNA, the CDR3 is TGTGCCAGCAGTTACGACGGGGTATCGAGCTATGGCTACACCTTC.

This chain links TRBV6-6 with TRBJ2-7; no definite D call. V lost 1 base and J lost 4, with 2 bases in between. Per germline, CDR1 MNHNY and CDR2 SVGAGI (reference sequence). The CDR3 has 11 amino acids. In DNA, the CDR3 is TGTGCCAGCAGTTACTTTTACGAGCAGTACTTC. Amino acids: CASSYFYEQYF.

This chain joins TRBV4-1 and TRBJ2-1; D is uncertain. The CDR3 has 18 amino acids. From germline, CDR1 is MGHRA and CDR2 YSYEKL. Trimming shortened V by 2 bases and J by 5 bases, and 22 bases separated the two germline ends. The CDR3 protein is CASSQKSAASPYDNEQFF. CDR3 coding DNA: TGCGCCAGCAGCCAAAAATCCGCAGCGTCCCCTTATGACAATGAGCAGTTCTTC.

This clone was detected a few times. The chain carries TRBV28 and TRBJ1-1; TRBD1 is a possible D gene (5 bases). Germline-derived CDR1 and CDR2 are MDHEN and SYDVKM. The ends were cut back, 4 bases at V and 4 bases at J, with 19 bases in the middle. The length of the CDR3 is 16 residues. The CDR3 nucleotides read TGTGCCAGCAGTTCCATCCGGGACCGGGACTTCACTGAAGCTTTCTTT. It is translated as CASSSIRDRDFTEAFF.

The V gene is TRBV5-1, the J gene TRBJ2-7; no clear D gene. V gave up 4 bases and J gave up 1 base, with 12 bases separating them. CDR3 length: 14 residues. Germline V lookup: CDR1 SGHRS, CDR2 YFSETQ. Here the CDR3 DNA reads TGCGCCAGCAGCGAACAACGGGTTTCCTACGAGCAGTACTTC. It codes for CASSEQRVSYEQYF.

This chain uses TRBV2 with TRBJ2-1; 7 bases are shared with TRBD2. Germline-derived CDR1 and CDR2 are SNHLY and FYNNEI. The J segment lost 0 bases and the V segment lost 7 bases, leaving 9 bases of the junction unmatched. The CDR3 is made up of 16 amino acids. This CDR3 reads CASTVGGSRSYNEQFF. The CDR3, as DNA: TGTGCCAGCACAGTCGGCGGGAGTCGCTCCTACAATGAGCAGTTCTTC. The variable domain in full, completed from reference TRBV2 and TRBJ2-1, reads EPEVTQTPSHQVTQMGQEVILRCVPISNHLYFYWYRQILGQKVEFLVSFYNNEISEKSEIFDDQFSVERPDGSNFTLKIRSTKLEDSAMYFCASTVGGSRSYNEQFFGPGTRLTVL.

The chain couples TRBV5-1 to TRBJ1-4, with 12 bases that match TRBD1. Germline CDR1 is SGHRS and CDR2 is YFSETQ. V dropped 4 bases and J dropped 7; count of bases not matched to a gene: 11. CDR3 length equals 17 residues. CDR3 residues: CASSTGTGGTFFEKLFF. Written as DNA, the CDR3 is TGCGCCAGCAGCACCGGGACAGGGGGCACGTTTTTTGAAAAACTGTTTTTT.

This chain uses TRBV6-6 with TRBJ2-1, with D unclear. Germline values: CDR1 MNHNY, CDR2 SVGAGI (reference sequence). Trimming took off 0 bases at V and 0 bases at J, with 9 bases between the two ends. The CDR3 totals 16 residues. The CDR3 here is CASSYSTRSSYNEQFF. The CDR3 nucleotides read TGTGCCAGCAGTTACTCTACCAGGAGCTCCTACAATGAGCAGTTCTTC.

V is TRBV6-6 and J is TRBJ2-2; D could derive from TRBD1 or TRBD2 (6 bases each). The CDR3 length is 15 residues. The germline gives CDR1 MNHNY, CDR2 SVGAGI (reference sequence). Trimming stripped 6 bases from V and 6 bases from J, with 17 bases between. CDR3 coding DNA: TGTGCCAGCAGCATTACAGGGAGGATCGCCGGGGAGCTGTTTTTT. Translation: CASSITGRIAGELFF.

The V gene is TRBV11-2, the J gene TRBJ1-3, with 9 bases lining up with TRBD1. CDR3 length equals 15 residues. After removal of 8 bases from V and 4 bases from J, the junction contained 9 bases not matched to a gene. Per the germline V gene, CDR1 is SGHAT and CDR2 is FQNNGV. The CDR3 protein is CASGVAGTGGNTIYF. For the CDR3, the DNA is TGTGCCAGCGGCGTAGCCGGGACAGGGGGAAACACCATATATTTT.

The chain is built from TRBV18 and TRBJ1-1, with D tentatively TRBD1 (6 bases). V shed 0 bases and J shed 0 bases, with 14 bases lying between them. Per germline, CDR1 KGHSH and CDR2 LQKENI. CDR3 length: 17 amino acids. The CDR3 DNA follows: TGTGCCAGCTCACCACCGGGACAAGCCCTCCTGAACACTGAAGCTTTCTTT. Translation: CASSPPGQALLNTEAFF. The complete variable domain, with remaining parts taken from reference TRBV18 and TRBJ1-1, reads NAGVMQNPRHLVRRRGQEARLRCSPMKGHSHVYWYRQLPEEGLKFMVYLQKENIIDESGMPKERFSAEFPKEGPSILRIQQVVRGDSAAYFCASSPPGQALLNTEAFFGQGTRLTVV.

This clone was detected only a few times. This chain links TRBV19 with TRBJ2-4, with 8 bases lining up with TRBD2. V lost 3 bases and J lost 6; bases outside the gene matches: 7. Germline CDR1 and CDR2: LNHDA and SQIVND (reference sequence). The CDR3 length is 15 residues. CDR3 DNA sequence: TGTGCCAGTAGTATCCGGCGGGGGGCCGCAAACATTCAGTACTTC. This encodes CASSIRRGAANIQYF.

V usage is TRBV5-5 and J usage is TRBJ1-6; D call uncertain. Per germline, CDR1 SGHKS and CDR2 YYEKEE (reference sequence). The CDR3 sequence is 17 residues long. V lost 7 bases, J lost 4 bases, and 21 bases lay in between. CDR3 sequence reads: CASGPPGIGDYNSPLHF. DNA for the CDR3: TGTGCCAGCGGACCCCCGGGAATTGGTGATTATAATTCACCCCTCCACTTT.

This clone was picked up one time. The chain links TRBV7-2 to TRBJ1-1; D is unclear. V was clipped by 2 bases and J by 3 bases, with 10 bases between them. The CDR3 covers 14 residues. Per germline, CDR1 SGHTA and CDR2 FQGNSA. This CDR3 is CASSLRPGDTEAFF. The CDR3 coding sequence is TGTGCCAGCAGCTTACGGCCCGGGGACACTGAAGCTTTCTTT.

As to this clone: This specimen includes other DNA sequences encoding the same CDR3. The CDR3 here is CSVDGGDTQYF. The CDR3 bases are TGCAGCGTTGACGGGGGAGATACGCAGTATTTT. The V call is TRBV29-1, the J call TRBJ2-3, with a tentative D call TRBD2 (6 bases). CDR3 size: 11 residues. V dropped 3 bases and J dropped 5 bases, with 6 bases sitting between them. In germline, CDR1 is SQVTM, CDR2 ANQGSEA.

This clone was counted a single time. The chain uses TRBV19 and TRBJ2-5, with 7 bases matching TRBD2. The J call may be wrong; the DNA end is better matched by TRBJ2-7. There are 15 residues in the CDR3. Germline lookup yields CDR1 LNHDA and CDR2 SQIVND (reference sequence). CDR3 region: CASSLSSGDSYEQYF. The CDR3 DNA reads TGTGCCAGTAGTTTGTCTAGCGGAGACTCCTACGAGCAGTACTTC.

V usage is TRBV6-5 and J usage is TRBJ1-3; 7 bases are a match to TRBD1. Germline V CDR1 and CDR2: MNHEY, SVGAGI. V was clipped by 5 bases and J by 2 bases; unmatched bases: 6. There are 15 residues in the CDR3. CDR3 nucleotides: TGTGCCAGCAGTACTACAGGGGTGGCTGGAAACACCATATATTTT. Translating it yields CASSTTGVAGNTIYF.

The rearrangement links TRBV4-2 to TRBJ2-5; D unresolved. CDR3 length: 15 residues. Per germline, CDR1 LGHNA and CDR2 YNFKEQ. The germline V and J ends were trimmed by 0 bases and 7 bases, with 15 bases remaining between them. The CDR3 DNA sequence: TGTGCCAGCAGCCAAGATCACAGTCTGGGTGTGACCCAGTACTTC. Amino acids: CASSQDHSLGVTQYF.

Here the CDR3 DNA reads TGCGCCAGCAGCCAAGTGGACAGAGAGCAGTACTTC. It codes for CASSQVDREQYF. The chain links TRBV4-1 to TRBJ2-7; D perhaps matches TRBD1 (6 bases). Germline CDR1 and CDR2: MGHRA and YSYEKL. The CDR3 is 12 amino acids. Trimming took 1 base from V and 7 from J, leaving 8 bases between them.

This clone was observed a single time. CDR3: CASSLGFRSPLHF. CDR3 nucleotides: TGTGCCAGCAGTTTAGGGTTTCGTTCACCCCTCCACTTT. The gene calls are TRBV27 and TRBJ1-6; D remains ambiguous. Germline lookup yields CDR1 MNHEY and CDR2 SMNVEV (reference sequence). V gave up 2 bases and J gave up 9 bases, with 8 bases separating them. The CDR3 is made up of 13 amino acids.

This clone was seen once. V is TRBV5-6 and J is TRBJ2-2; 8 bases align to TRBD2. This CDR3 has 15 amino acids. Germline CDR1 is SGHDT and CDR2 is YYEEEE. Trimming took 2 bases from V and 4 from J; bases not matched to a gene: 4. DNA for the CDR3: TGTGCCAGCAGCTTAAGCGGGGGCCGCACCGGGGAGCTGTTTTTT. Translated, it gives CASSLSGGRTGELFF.

V and J are TRBV18 and TRBJ1-3; no firm D call. Looked up from germline, CDR1 is KGHSH and CDR2 is LQKENI. Trimming removed 2 bases at V and 4 bases at J, with 6 bases between. This CDR3 has 13 amino acids. The CDR3 sequence is CASSPVSGNTIYF. CDR3 coding DNA: TGTGCCAGCTCACCAGTATCGGGAAACACCATATATTTT. The variable domain in full, completed from reference TRBV18 and TRBJ1-3, reads NAGVMQNPRHLVRRRGQEARLRCSPMKGHSHVYWYRQLPEEGLKFMVYLQKENIIDESGMPKERFSAEFPKEGPSILRIQQVVRGDSAAYFCASSPVSGNTIYFGEGSWLTVV.

The gene calls are TRBV7-2 and TRBJ1-4, with D perhaps TRBD1 (5 bases). CDR1 is SGHTA, CDR2 FQGNSA, per germline. V was clipped by 5 bases and J by 7 bases, with 20 bases between them. This CDR3 has 16 amino acids. CDR3: CASSRVWGVGGEKLFF. Here the CDR3 DNA reads TGTGCCAGCAGCCGCGTATGGGGGGTTGGCGGTGAAAAACTGTTTTTT. The variable domain in full, completed from reference TRBV7-2 and TRBJ1-4, reads GAGVSQSPSNKVTEKGKDVELRCDPISGHTALYWYRQSLGQGLEFLIYFQGNSAPDKSGLPSDRFSAERTGGSVSTLTIQRTQQEDSAVYLCASSRVWGVGGEKLFFGSGTQLSVL.

In the case of this clone: A read error may account for a junction end that differs from germline. The chain uses TRBV11-2 and TRBJ1-2, with 8 bases that match TRBD1. CDR3 length equals 12 residues. Germline CDR1 and CDR2: SGHAT and FQNNGV. CDR3 amino acids: CASSLRQGREAF. The CDR3 region has the DNA TGTGCCAGCAGCCTCCGACAGGGGCGAGAGGCCTTC.

V and J are TRBV15 and TRBJ2-3; D is ambiguous. Germline CDR1 LNHNV, CDR2 YYDKDF (reference sequence). Trimming removed 0 bases from V and 4 bases from J, with 5 bases in between. This CDR3 is built from 13 residues. CDR3 loop: CATSRDQADTQYF. CDR3 DNA: TGTGCCACCAGCAGAGATCAGGCAGATACGCAGTATTTT.